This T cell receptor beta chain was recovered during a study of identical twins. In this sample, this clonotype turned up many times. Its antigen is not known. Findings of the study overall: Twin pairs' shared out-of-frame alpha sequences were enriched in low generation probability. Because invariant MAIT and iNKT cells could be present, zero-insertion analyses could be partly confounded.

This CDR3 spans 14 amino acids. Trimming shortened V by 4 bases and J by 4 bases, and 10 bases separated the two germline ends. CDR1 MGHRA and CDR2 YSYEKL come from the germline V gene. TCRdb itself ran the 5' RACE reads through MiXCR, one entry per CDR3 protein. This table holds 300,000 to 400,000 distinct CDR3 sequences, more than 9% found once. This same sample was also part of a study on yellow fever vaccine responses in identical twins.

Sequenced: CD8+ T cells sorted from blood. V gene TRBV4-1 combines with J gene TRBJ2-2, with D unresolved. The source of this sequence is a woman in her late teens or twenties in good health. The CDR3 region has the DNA TGCGCCAGCAGCCCTCCCACGGGCACCGGGGAGCTGTTTTTT. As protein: CASSPPTGTGELFF.